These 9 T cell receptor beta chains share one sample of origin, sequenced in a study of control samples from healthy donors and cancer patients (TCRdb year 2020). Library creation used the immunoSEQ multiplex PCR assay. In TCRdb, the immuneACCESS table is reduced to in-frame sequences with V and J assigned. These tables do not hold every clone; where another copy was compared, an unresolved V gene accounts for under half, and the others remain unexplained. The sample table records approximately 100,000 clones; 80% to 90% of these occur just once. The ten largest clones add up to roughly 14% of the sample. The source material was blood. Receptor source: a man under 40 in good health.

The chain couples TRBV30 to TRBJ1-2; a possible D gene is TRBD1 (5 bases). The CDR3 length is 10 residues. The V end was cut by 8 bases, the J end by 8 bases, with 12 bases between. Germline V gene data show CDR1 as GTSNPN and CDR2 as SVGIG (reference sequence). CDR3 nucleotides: TGTGCCCTTCGTGGGGGGGGCTACACCTTC. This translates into CALRGGGYTF.

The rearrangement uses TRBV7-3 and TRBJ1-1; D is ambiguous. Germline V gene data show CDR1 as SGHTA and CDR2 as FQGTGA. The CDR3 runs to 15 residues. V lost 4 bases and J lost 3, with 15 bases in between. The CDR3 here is CASSSHREADTEAFF. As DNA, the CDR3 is TGTGCCAGCAGCTCCCACAGAGAGGCGGACACTGAAGCTTTCTTT. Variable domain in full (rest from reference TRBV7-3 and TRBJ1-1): GAGVSQTPSNKVTEKGKYVELRCDPISGHTALYWYRQSLGQGPEFLIYFQGTGAADDSGLPNDRFFAVRPEGSVSTLKIQRTERGDSAVYLCASSSHREADTEAFFGQGTRLTVV.

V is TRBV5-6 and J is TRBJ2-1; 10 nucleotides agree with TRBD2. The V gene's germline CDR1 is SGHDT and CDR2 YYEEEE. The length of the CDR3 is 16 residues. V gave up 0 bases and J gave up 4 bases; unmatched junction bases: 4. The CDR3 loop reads CASSLARTSGYNEQFF. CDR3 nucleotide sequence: TGTGCCAGCAGCTTGGCCCGGACTAGCGGTTACAATGAGCAGTTCTTC.

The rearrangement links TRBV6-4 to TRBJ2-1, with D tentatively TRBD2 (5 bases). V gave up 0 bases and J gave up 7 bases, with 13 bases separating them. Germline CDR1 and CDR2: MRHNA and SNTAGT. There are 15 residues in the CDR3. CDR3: CASSDSGRPGNEQFF. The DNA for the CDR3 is TGTGCCAGCAGTGACTCCGGTCGCCCGGGGAATGAGCAGTTCTTC.

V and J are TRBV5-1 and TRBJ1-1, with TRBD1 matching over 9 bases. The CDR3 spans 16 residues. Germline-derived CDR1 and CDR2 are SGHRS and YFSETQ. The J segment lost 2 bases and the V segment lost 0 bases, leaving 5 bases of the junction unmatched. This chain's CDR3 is CASSLVTGGTNTEAFF. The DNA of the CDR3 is TGCGCCAGCAGCTTGGTGACAGGGGGGACCAACACTGAAGCTTTCTTT.

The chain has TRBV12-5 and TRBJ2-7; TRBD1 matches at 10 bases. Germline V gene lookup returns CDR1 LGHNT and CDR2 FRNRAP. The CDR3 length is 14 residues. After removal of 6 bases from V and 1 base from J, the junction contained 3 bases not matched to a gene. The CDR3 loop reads CASGTGGPSYEQYF. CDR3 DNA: TGTGCTAGTGGGACAGGGGGCCCATCCTACGAGCAGTACTTC.

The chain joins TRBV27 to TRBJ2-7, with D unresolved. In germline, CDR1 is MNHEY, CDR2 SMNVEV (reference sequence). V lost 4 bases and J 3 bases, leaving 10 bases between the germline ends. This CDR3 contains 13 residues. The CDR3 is CASSYLDGYEQYF. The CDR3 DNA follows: TGTGCCAGCAGTTACCTGGACGGCTACGAGCAGTACTTC.

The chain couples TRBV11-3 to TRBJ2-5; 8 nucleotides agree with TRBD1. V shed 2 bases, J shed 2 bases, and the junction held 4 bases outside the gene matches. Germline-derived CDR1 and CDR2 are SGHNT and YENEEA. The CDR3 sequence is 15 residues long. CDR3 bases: TGTGCCAGCAGCTTACGGACAGGGTGGCAAGAGACCCAGTACTTC. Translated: CASSLRTGWQETQYF.

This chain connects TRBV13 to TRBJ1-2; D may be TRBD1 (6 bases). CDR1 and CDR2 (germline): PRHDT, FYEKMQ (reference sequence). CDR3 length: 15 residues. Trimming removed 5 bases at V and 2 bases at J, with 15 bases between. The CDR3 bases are TGTGCCAGCAGCGAAGATGGACAGACGAACTATGGCTACACCTTC. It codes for CASSEDGQTNYGYTF.